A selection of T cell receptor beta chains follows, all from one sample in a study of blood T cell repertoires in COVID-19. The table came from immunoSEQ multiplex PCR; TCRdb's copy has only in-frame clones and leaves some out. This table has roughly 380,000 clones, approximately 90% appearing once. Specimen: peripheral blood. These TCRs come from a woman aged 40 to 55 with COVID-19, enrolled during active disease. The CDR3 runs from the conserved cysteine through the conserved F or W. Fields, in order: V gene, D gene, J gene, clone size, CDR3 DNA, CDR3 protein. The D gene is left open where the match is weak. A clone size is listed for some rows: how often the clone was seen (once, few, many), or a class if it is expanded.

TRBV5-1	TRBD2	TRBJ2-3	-	TGCGCCAGCAGCGTGGACGGACTAGAGGTCGCAGATACGCAGTATTTT	CASSVDGLEVADTQYF
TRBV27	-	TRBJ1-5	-	TGTGCCAGCAAAGTCCGGGGAACTTATAGCAATCAGCCCCAGCATTTT	CASKVRGTYSNQPQHF
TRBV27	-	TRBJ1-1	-	TGTGCCTCGGCGGGGGGTTTTGACACTGAAGCTTTCTTT	CASAGGFDTEAFF
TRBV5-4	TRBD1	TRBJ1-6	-	TGTGCCAGCAGCGATAGACAGGGGTCTTCACCCCTCCACTTT	CASSDRQGSSPLHF
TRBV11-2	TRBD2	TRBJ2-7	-	TGTGCCAGCAGCTTCGGCCCCCTAGCGGGAGGTACACGCGAGCAGTACTTC	CASSFGPLAGGTREQYF
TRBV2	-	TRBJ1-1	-	TGTGCCAGCAGTGAAGAGTTAATCGGGGGTCCTGAAGCTTTCTTT	CASSEELIGGPEAFF
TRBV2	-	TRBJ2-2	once	TGTGCCAGCAGACAGGGAAGGTCCACCGGGGAGCTGTTTTTT	CASRQGRSTGELFF
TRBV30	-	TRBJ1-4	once	TGTGCCTGGAGTTCCTTCAGCGGTGAAAAACTGTTTTTT	CAWSSFSGEKLFF
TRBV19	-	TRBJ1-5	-	TGTGCCAGTAGTCCCAGACAGTTGTACCAGCCCCAGCATTTT	CASSPRQLYQPQHF
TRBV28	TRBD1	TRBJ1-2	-	TGTGCCAGCAGGGGGACAGGGGAGAACGGGCCCTATGGCTACACCTTC	CASRGTGENGPYGYTF
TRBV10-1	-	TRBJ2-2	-	TGCGCCAGCAGTGAGCACCAGGGGAGTGTTACCCCCACCGGGGAGCTGTTTTTT	CASSEHQGSVTPTGELFF
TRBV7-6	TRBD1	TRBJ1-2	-	TGTGCCAGCAGCCCAGCGGACAGGGTCTACTATGGCTACACCTTC	CASSPADRVYYGYTF
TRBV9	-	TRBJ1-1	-	TGTGCCAGCAGCACGACAGTCGGGACTGAAGCTTTCTTT	CASSTTVGTEAFF
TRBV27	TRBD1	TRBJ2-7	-	TGTGCCAGCAGTCCGACAGGGAACGAGCAGTACTTC	CASSPTGNEQYF
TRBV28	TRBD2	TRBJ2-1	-	TGTGCCACCGGACTAGCGGGGGGCCTTAATGAGCAGTTCTTC	CATGLAGGLNEQFF
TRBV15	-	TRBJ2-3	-	TGTGCCACCAGCAGAGATCGGGTCTCTAGCACAGATACGCAGTATTTT	CATSRDRVSSTDTQYF
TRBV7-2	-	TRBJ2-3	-	TGTGCCAGCAGCTTAGGGGGTAGCGGAACAGATACGCAGTATTTT	CASSLGGSGTDTQYF
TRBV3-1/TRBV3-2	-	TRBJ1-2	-	TGTGCCAGCAGCCAAGACCTCCTAGGCTACACCTTC	CASSQDLLGYTF
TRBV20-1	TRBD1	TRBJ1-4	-	TGCAGTGCTAGTCGACCAACAGGGGGTCGGGGCGAAAAACTGTTTTTT	CSASRPTGGRGEKLFF
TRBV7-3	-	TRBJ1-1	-	TGTGCCAGCAGCTCTCAGGGGAGTACTGAAGCTTTCTTT	CASSSQGSTEAFF
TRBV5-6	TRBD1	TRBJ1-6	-	TGTGCCAGCAGCTTCCGCCGGACAGGCTCAAGCTCCTATAATTCACCCCTCCACTTT	CASSFRRTGSSSYNSPLHF
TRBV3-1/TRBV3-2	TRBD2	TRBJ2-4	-	TGTGCCAGCAGCCAAGGCCTTAGCGGGAGAAGGGCCAAAAACATTCAGTACTTC	CASSQGLSGRRAKNIQYF
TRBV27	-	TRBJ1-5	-	TGTGCCAGCAGTTTATCATATACCTATAGCAATCAGCCCCAGCATTTT	CASSLSYTYSNQPQHF
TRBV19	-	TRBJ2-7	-	TGTGCCAGTAGTATGGACAGATACTACGAGCAGTACTTC	CASSMDRYYEQYF
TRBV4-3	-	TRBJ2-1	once	TGCGCCAGCAGCCAAGATTGGAGTAGCGACAATGAGCAGTTCTTC	CASSQDWSSDNEQFF
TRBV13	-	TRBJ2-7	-	TGTGCCAGCAGCCTTCGGACAGCGACCTACGAGCAGTACTTC	CASSLRTATYEQYF
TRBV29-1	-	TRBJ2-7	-	TGCAGCGTCCGCGGGGTCTACGAGCAGTACTTC	CSVRGVYEQYF
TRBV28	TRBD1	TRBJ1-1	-	TGTGCCAGCAGTGCGCAGGAGGGGGCAGACACTGAAGCTTTCTTT	CASSAQEGADTEAFF
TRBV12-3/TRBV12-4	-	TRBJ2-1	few	TGTGCCAGCAGTTTTTACACCAATGAGCAGTTCTTC	CASSFYTNEQFF
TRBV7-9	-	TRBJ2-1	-	TGTGCCAGCAGCCTGAGAGGACTAAGCTACAATGAGCAGTTCTTC	CASSLRGLSYNEQFF
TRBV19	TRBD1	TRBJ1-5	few	TGTGCCAGTAGTACCGGGACAGGGCGCGATCAGCCCCAGCATTTT	CASSTGTGRDQPQHF
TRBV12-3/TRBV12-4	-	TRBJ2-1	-	TGTGCCAGCACCAAAGGGGTAGTCAATGAGCAGTTCTTC	CASTKGVVNEQFF
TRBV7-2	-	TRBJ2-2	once	TGTGCCAGCAGCCCGACTCCACCCACCGGGGAGCTGTTTTTT	CASSPTPPTGELFF
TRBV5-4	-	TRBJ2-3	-	TGTGCCAGCAGCTCCCCACAGGTGGATACGCAGTATTTT	CASSSPQVDTQYF
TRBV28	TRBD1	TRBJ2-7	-	TGTGCCAGCAGTTTATGGGTCGAGACAGGGGACGACGAGCAGTACTTC	CASSLWVETGDDEQYF
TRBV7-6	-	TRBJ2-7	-	TGTGCCAGCAGCTTAGCAGCCGGGGACTCCTACGAGCAGTACTTC	CASSLAAGDSYEQYF
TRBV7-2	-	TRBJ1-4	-	TGTGCCAGCAGCTTCTACCCCCTCCTTGAACTGTTTTTT	CASSFYPLLELFF
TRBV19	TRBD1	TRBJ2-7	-	TGTGCCAGTAGTATAACTTCTTCCCGATTCAGGGGGCTCTCCTACGAGCAGTACTTC	CASSITSSRFRGLSYEQYF
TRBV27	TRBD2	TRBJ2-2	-	TGTGCCAGCAGTGCTACCGGGACTAGCGGGGGGGCCCGAACCGGGGAGCTGTTTTTT	CASSATGTSGGARTGELFF
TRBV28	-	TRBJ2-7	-	TGTGCCAGCAGTTTGACTAGTCTTGTCTACGAGCAGTACTTC	CASSLTSLVYEQYF
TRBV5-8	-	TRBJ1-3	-	TGTGCCAGCAGCTTGGGCTACAGCTCTGGAAACACCATATATTTT	CASSLGYSSGNTIYF
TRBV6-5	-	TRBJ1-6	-	TGTGCCAGCACTAGATCGGAGAGATATAATTCACCCCTCCACTTT	CASTRSERYNSPLHF
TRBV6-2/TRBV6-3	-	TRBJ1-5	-	TGTGCCAGCACCCCAGACAGCTATCAGCCCCAGCATTTT	CASTPDSYQPQHF
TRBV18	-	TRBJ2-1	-	TGTGCCAGCTCACCACCGAAACCCAGCTCCTACAATGAGCAGTTCTTC	CASSPPKPSSYNEQFF
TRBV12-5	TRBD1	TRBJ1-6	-	TGTGCTAGTGGTTTGGTACTAGACAGGGACAATTCACCCCTCCACTTT	CASGLVLDRDNSPLHF
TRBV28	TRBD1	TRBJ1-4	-	TGTGCCAGCTCTACGAGAGGAGACAGGGGGCTGCCTGAAAAACTGTTTTTT	CASSTRGDRGLPEKLFF
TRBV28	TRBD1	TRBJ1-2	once	TGTGCCAGCAGTTTGGACAGGGTTTATGGCTACACCTTC	CASSLDRVYGYTF
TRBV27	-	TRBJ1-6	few	TGTGCCAGCAGTTCCGATCAAGCTACCCTCCACTTT	CASSSDQATLHF
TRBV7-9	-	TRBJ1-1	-	TGTGCCAGCAGCCCAGGGGAGACGATGAACACTGAAGCTTTCTTT	CASSPGETMNTEAFF
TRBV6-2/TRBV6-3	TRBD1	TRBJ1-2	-	TGTGCCAGCAGTTCGACAGGGGAGTATGGCTACACCTTC	CASSSTGEYGYTF
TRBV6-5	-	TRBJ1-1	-	TGTGCCAGTCAGGGAGGGGTCACTGAAGCTTTCTTT	CASQGGVTEAFF
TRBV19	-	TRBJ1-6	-	TGTGCCAGTAGTATTCTCACTACTAATTCACCCCTCCACTTT	CASSILTTNSPLHF
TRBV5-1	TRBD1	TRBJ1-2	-	TGCGCCAGCAGCTTGGCAACGGGACAGACCTATGGCTACACCTTC	CASSLATGQTYGYTF
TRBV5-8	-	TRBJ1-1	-	TGTGCCAGCAGCTTGGTCCGGAACACTGAAGCTTTCTTT	CASSLVRNTEAFF
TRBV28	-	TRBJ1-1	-	TGTGCCAGCAGTTTAGGGCTCGACACTGAAGCTTTCTTT	CASSLGLDTEAFF
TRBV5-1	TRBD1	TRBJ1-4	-	TGCGCCAGCAGCAGGGACAGCCAAGGAGAAAAACTGTTTTTT	CASSRDSQGEKLFF
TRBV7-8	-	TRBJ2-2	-	TGTGCCAGCAGCTTAAAGGGGACCGGGGAGCTGTTTTTT	CASSLKGTGELFF
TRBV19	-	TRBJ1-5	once	TGTGCCAGTAGTATCCCCATCCTCGGGGGGTTACAGCCCCAGCATTTT	CASSIPILGGLQPQHF
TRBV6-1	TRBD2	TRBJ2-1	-	TGTGCCAGCAGTGAGACTAGCGGGAGTGTAAATGAGCAGTTCTTC	CASSETSGSVNEQFF